A single sample gave rise to the 10 T cell receptor beta chains below, sequenced in a study of blood T cell repertoires in COVID-19. The protocol was immunoSEQ multiplex PCR, while the TCRdb copy is restricted to in-frame clones and leaves out a portion. The profile covers nearly 50,000 clones, with roughly 84% appearing a single time and 5.5% to 6% taken by the ten largest. The sample consisted of peripheral blood. These receptor sequences come from a woman aged 55 to 70 with acute or convalescent COVID-19.

V usage is TRBV7-6 and J usage is TRBJ2-3; no clear D gene. Trimming stripped 3 bases from V and 6 bases from J, with 4 bases between. CDR1 and CDR2 (germline): SGHVS, FNYEAQ. The CDR3 is 11 amino acids. CDR3 coding DNA: TGTGCCAGCAGCTTCCGGGATACGCAGTATTTT. This sequence encodes CASSFRDTQYF.

The chain recombines TRBV7-9 with TRBJ1-2, with TRBD1 as a possible D gene (6 bases). V lost 4 bases, J lost 4 bases, and 16 bases lay in between. The length of the CDR3 is 15 residues. Germline CDR1 reads SEHNR; CDR2 reads FQNEAQ (reference sequence). In nucleotides, the CDR3 is TGTGCCAGCAGCTCTTCAGGGGTGGCTGGCTATGGCTACACCTTC. Its protein is CASSSSGVAGYGYTF.

The V gene is TRBV6-1, the J gene TRBJ2-6; weak D call: TRBD1 (6 bases). Trimming stripped 0 bases from V and 0 bases from J, with 9 bases between. From germline, CDR1 is MNHNS and CDR2 SASEGT. The CDR3 sequence is 17 residues long. The CDR3 DNA is TGTGCCAGCAGTGAAGCCCAGGGGTACTCTGGGGCCAACGTCCTGACTTTC. Protein: CASSEAQGYSGANVLTF.

J is TRBJ2-2 and V is TRBV7-2; no clear D. The V and J ends lost 2 bases and 4 bases respectively, with 11 bases between them. This CDR3 has 15 amino acids. CDR1 is SGHTA and CDR2 is FQGNSA in the germline V gene. CDR3 in amino acids: CASSLTERRTGELFF. CDR3 DNA: TGTGCCAGCAGCTTAACGGAGAGGCGCACCGGGGAGCTGTTTTTT. Full variable domain (remainder filled in from reference TRBV7-2 and TRBJ2-2): GAGVSQSPSNKVTEKGKDVELRCDPISGHTALYWYRQSLGQGLEFLIYFQGNSAPDKSGLPSDRFSAERTGGSVSTLTIQRTQQEDSAVYLCASSLTERRTGELFFGEGSRLTVL.

This clone was recorded once. The chain employs TRBV9 and TRBJ2-7, with 8 bases fitting TRBD2. V lost 2 bases and J lost 5; bases outside the gene matches: 9. Germline V gene lookup returns CDR1 SGDLS and CDR2 YYNGEE. CDR3 size: 15 residues. In DNA form, the CDR3 reads TGTGCCAGCAGCGTTGGCACGGGGGGGCCGCACGAGCAGTACTTC. This encodes CASSVGTGGPHEQYF.

The rearrangement joins TRBV7-8 to TRBJ2-1; D is unclear. The CDR3 totals 15 residues. From germline, CDR1 is SGHVS and CDR2 FQNEAQ. V lost 5 bases and J 8 bases, leaving 19 bases between the germline ends. The CDR3 protein is CASSPSTSLLDEQFF. The CDR3 coding sequence is TGTGCCAGCAGCCCAAGTACTTCGCTTTTGGATGAGCAGTTCTTC.

The V gene is TRBV11-2, the J gene TRBJ1-3; 7 bases agree with TRBD1. Germline values: CDR1 SGHAT, CDR2 FQNNGV. The CDR3 is made up of 13 amino acids. V was pared by 4 bases and J by 7 bases, with 4 bases of the junction left unmatched. The CDR3 loop reads CASSSTGWNTIYF. The DNA of the CDR3 is TGTGCCAGCAGCTCGACAGGGTGGAACACCATATATTTT.

J is TRBJ1-2 and V is TRBV29-1, with D possibly TRBD1 on 5 matching bases. V was cut by 6 bases and J by 8 bases, with 22 bases left in between. This CDR3 is 14 amino acids long. Germline V gene data show CDR1 as SQVTM and CDR2 as ANQGSEA. CDR3 sequence: CSVQGAGGGKGYTF. The CDR3 DNA reads TGCAGCGTCCAAGGGGCGGGTGGGGGGAAAGGCTACACCTTC.

V and J are TRBV3-1 (or the pseudogene TRBV3-2) and TRBJ2-2, with 8 positions matching TRBD2. The ends lost 1 base at V and 5 bases at J; junction bases unmatched: 6. CDR1 is LGHDT, CDR2 YNNKEL, per germline (reference sequence). This CDR3 has 16 amino acids. This CDR3 reads CASSQVSGRSTGELFF. The CDR3 bases are TGTGCCAGCAGCCAAGTCAGCGGGAGATCAACCGGGGAGCTGTTTTTT.

The chain is built from TRBV19 and TRBJ2-6, with 8 bases that match TRBD2. Germline assignment: CDR1 LNHDA and CDR2 SQIVND (reference sequence). V shed 5 bases and J 2 bases; nucleotides not matched to a gene: 11. The CDR3 is 18 residues long. DNA of the CDR3: TGTGCCAGTAGTGGCGGGCGGGGGGTAGTAGCTGGGGCCAACGTCCTGACTTTC. The encoded protein is CASSGGRGVVAGANVLTF.